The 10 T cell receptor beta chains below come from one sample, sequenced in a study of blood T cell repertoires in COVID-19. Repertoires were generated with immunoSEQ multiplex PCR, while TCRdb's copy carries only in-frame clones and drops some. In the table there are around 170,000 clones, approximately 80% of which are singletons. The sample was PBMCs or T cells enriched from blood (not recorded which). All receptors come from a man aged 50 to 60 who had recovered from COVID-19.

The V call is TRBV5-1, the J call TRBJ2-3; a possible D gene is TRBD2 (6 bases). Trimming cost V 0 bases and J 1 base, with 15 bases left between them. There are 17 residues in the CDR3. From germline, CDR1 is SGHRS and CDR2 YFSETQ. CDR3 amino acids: CASSLEVGGSGTDTQYF. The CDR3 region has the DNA TGCGCCAGCAGCTTGGAGGTCGGGGGTAGCGGCACAGATACGCAGTATTTT.

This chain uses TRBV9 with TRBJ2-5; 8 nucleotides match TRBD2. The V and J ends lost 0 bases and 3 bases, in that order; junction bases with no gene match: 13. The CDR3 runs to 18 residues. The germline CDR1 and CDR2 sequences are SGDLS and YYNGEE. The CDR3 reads CASSVAPTSSGGKETQYF. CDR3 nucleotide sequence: TGTGCCAGCAGCGTAGCACCCACTTCGAGCGGGGGAAAAGAGACCCAGTACTTC.

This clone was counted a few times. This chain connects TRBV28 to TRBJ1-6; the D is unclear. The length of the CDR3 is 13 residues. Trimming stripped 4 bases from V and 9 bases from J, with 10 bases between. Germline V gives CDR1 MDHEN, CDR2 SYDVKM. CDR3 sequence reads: CASSWAGISPLHF. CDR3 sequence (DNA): TGTGCCAGCAGTTGGGCAGGAATTTCACCCCTCCACTTT.

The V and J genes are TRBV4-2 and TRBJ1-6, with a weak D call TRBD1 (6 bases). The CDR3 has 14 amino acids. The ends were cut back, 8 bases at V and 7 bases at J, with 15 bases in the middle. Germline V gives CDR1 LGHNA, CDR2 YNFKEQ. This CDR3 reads CASGDNNPNSPLHF. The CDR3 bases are TGTGCCAGCGGGGACAATAATCCCAATTCACCCCTCCACTTT.

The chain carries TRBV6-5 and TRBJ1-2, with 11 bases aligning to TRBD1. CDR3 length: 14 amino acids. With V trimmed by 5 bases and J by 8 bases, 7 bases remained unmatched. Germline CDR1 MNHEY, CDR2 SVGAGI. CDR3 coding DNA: TGTGCCAGCAGTACTCTGGGACAGGGGGTCGGCTACACCTTC. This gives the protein CASSTLGQGVGYTF.

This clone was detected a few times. In DNA form, the CDR3 reads TGCGCCAGCACCGACCAGGGCGGGGGGCGCAGCGCCTACGAGCAGTACTTC. This codes for CASTDQGGGRSAYEQYF. V is TRBV10-2 and J is TRBJ2-7, with 8 bases that match TRBD2. The V gene end was trimmed by 7 bases and the J gene end by 2 bases; junction bases not matched to a gene: 16. CDR3 length equals 17 residues. Germline V CDR1 and CDR2: WSHSY, SAAADI.

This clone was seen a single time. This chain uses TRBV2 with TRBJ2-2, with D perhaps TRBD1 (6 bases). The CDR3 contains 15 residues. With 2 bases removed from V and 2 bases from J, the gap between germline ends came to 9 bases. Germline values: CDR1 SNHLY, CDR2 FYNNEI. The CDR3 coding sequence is TGTGCCAGCAGTGAACAAGGGGGAAACACCGGGGAGCTGTTTTTT. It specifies CASSEQGGNTGELFF.

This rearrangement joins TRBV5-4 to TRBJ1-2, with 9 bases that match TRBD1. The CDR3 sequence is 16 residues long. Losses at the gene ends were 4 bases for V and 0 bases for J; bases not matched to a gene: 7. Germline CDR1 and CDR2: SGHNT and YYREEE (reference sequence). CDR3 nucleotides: TGTGCCAGCAGCGTGGGACAGGGCCCTTCTAACTATGGCTACACCTTC. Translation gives CASSVGQGPSNYGYTF.

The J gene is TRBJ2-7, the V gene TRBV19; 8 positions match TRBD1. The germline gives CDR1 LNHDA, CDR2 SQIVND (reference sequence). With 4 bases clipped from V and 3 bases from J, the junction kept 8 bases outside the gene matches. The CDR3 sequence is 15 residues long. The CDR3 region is CASSTDRVGGYEQYF. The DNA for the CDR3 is TGTGCCAGTAGTACGGACAGGGTTGGAGGCTACGAGCAGTACTTC.

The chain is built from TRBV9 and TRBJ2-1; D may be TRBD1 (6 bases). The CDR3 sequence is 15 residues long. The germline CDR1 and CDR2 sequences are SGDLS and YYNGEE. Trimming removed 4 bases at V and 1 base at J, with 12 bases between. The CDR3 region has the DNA TGTGCCAGCAGCCAAGGGGGAAATTCCTACAATGAGCAGTTCTTC. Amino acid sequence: CASSQGGNSYNEQFF.